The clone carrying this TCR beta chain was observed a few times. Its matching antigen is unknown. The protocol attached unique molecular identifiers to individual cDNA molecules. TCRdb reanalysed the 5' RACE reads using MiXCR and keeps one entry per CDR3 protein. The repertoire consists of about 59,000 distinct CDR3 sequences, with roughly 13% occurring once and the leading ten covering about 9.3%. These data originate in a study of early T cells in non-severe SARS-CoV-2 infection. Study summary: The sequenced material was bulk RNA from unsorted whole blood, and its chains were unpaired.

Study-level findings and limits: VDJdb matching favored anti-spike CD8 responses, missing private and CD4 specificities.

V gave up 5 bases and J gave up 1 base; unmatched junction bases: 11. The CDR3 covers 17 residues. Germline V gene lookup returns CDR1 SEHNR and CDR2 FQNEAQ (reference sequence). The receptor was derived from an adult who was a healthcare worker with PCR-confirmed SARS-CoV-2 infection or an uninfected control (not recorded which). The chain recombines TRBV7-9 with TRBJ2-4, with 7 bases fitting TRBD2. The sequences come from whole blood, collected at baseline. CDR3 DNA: TGTGCCAGCAGCATGCAGCGGGATAATTGGGCCAAAAACATTCAGTACTTC. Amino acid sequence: CASSMQRDNWAKNIQYF.